One sample yielded the 20 T cell receptor beta chains listed below, sequenced in a study of blood T cell repertoires in COVID-19. Sequencing used immunoSEQ multiplex PCR; TCRdb keeps in-frame clones, though not all of them. The table records 150,000 to 180,000 clones, roughly 80% of them present only once. The sequenced sample consisted of peripheral blood. Receptor source: a woman aged 55-75 years with acute or convalescent COVID-19.

This rearrangement joins TRBV11-3 to TRBJ1-1; TRBD1 matches at 9 bases. J was trimmed by 1 base and V by 5 bases; bases with no gene match: 8. The CDR3 length is 16 residues. Germline lookup yields CDR1 SGHNT and CDR2 YENEEA. The CDR3 reads CASSLGQGRGNTEAFF. The CDR3 nucleotides read TGTGCCAGCAGCCTCGGACAGGGGAGGGGGAACACTGAAGCTTTCTTT.

The V gene is TRBV6-1, the J gene TRBJ1-6; tentatively, D is TRBD1 (6 bases). V lost 2 bases and J lost 6, with 14 bases in between. CDR1 and CDR2 (germline): MNHNS, SASEGT. This CDR3 is built from 16 residues. CDR3: CASSETKGVPNSPLHF. In DNA form, the CDR3 reads TGTGCCAGCAGTGAAACCAAGGGGGTCCCTAATTCACCCCTCCACTTT.

This sequence joins TRBV14 and TRBJ1-2; 10 nucleotides align to TRBD1. With 1 base clipped from V and 7 bases from J, the junction kept 9 bases outside the gene matches. This CDR3 comprises 16 residues. Germline V gene lookup returns CDR1 SGHDN and CDR2 FVKESK. CDR3 nucleotides: TGTGCCAGCAGCCAAGTTACCGGGACAGGGGATACTGGCTACACCTTC. Translated: CASSQVTGTGDTGYTF.

The V and J genes are TRBV9 and TRBJ2-4; 9 positions match TRBD2. Germline CDR1 and CDR2: SGDLS and YYNGEE. This CDR3 has 17 residues. V was pared by 7 bases and J by 12 bases, with 23 bases of the junction left unmatched. CDR3 nucleotide sequence: TGTGCCAGCGCAGTGGGGATCGCGGGGGGGCCGGTAGAGACTCAGTACTTC. Encoded protein: CASAVGIAGGPVETQYF. Variable domain in full (rest from reference TRBV9 and TRBJ2-4): DSGVTQTPKHLITATGQRVTLRCSPRSGDLSVYWYQQSLDQGLQFLIQYYNGEERAKGNILERFSAQQFPDLHSELNLSSLELGDSALYFCASAVGIAGGPVETQYFGAGTRLSVL.

The V and J genes are TRBV9 and TRBJ2-3, with D hard to call. CDR3 size: 14 residues. Germline CDR1 is SGDLS and CDR2 is YYNGEE. Trimming removed 0 bases at V and 4 bases at J, with 9 bases between. In nucleotides, the CDR3 is TGTGCCAGCAGCGTAGTAACCGGTTCAGATACGCAGTATTTT. Its protein is CASSVVTGSDTQYF.

The gene calls are TRBV19 and TRBJ1-3, with 8 bases that match TRBD1. CDR1 and CDR2 from the germline V gene are LNHDA and SQIVND (reference sequence). This CDR3 region has 19 residues. The J segment lost 3 bases and the V segment lost 1 base, leaving 14 bases of the junction unmatched. The CDR3 DNA is TGTGCCAGTAGTATAGCGTCCGGGACAGGCGATACACATGGAAACACCATATATTTT. Translating gives CASSIASGTGDTHGNTIYF.

The chain is built from TRBV10-3 and TRBJ1-2; 7 bases line up with TRBD1. CDR1 and CDR2 from the germline V gene are ENHRY and SYGVKD. This CDR3 is 13 amino acids long. After removal of 7 bases from V and 4 bases from J, the junction contained 6 bases not matched to a gene. The CDR3, as DNA: TGTGCCATCACCCCCCGGGACAGCTATGGCTACACCTTC. Its protein is CAITPRDSYGYTF.

V gene TRBV6-6 combines with J gene TRBJ2-1; TRBD2 might be the D (5 bases). This CDR3 region has 15 residues. V was shortened by 0 bases and J by 4 bases, with 10 bases between the two germline ends. Germline V CDR1 and CDR2: MNHNY, SVGAGI (reference sequence). The CDR3 loop is CASSYSAGGYNEQFF. The CDR3 coding sequence is TGTGCCAGCAGTTACTCGGCAGGAGGTTACAATGAGCAGTTCTTC.

The chain links TRBV9 to TRBJ2-3, with 13 bases fitting TRBD2. Trimming at V came to 0 bases and at J to 3 bases, leaving 1 base not matched to a gene. Germline CDR1 reads SGDLS; CDR2 reads YYNGEE. This CDR3 has 16 amino acids. The CDR3 sequence: CASSVVGLAGTDTQYF. CDR3 in DNA: TGTGCCAGCAGCGTAGTGGGACTAGCGGGAACAGATACGCAGTATTTT. Using reference TRBV9 and TRBJ2-3 for the parts outside the CDR3, the full variable domain is DSGVTQTPKHLITATGQRVTLRCSPRSGDLSVYWYQQSLDQGLQFLIQYYNGEERAKGNILERFSAQQFPDLHSELNLSSLELGDSALYFCASSVVGLAGTDTQYFGPGTRLTVL.

J is TRBJ1-4 and V is TRBV5-5, with TRBD1 identical over 7 bases. The CDR3 length is 17 residues. Germline trimming cut 3 bases from V and 1 base from J; bases unmatched to any gene: 9. Germline CDR1 reads SGHKS; CDR2 reads YYEKEE (reference sequence). The chain's CDR3 is CASSSDRQGVTNEKLFF. The CDR3 coding sequence is TGTGCCAGCAGCTCGGACAGGCAGGGGGTAACTAATGAAAAACTGTTTTTT.

The CDR3 loop reads CASRRLRDEQYF. Here the CDR3 DNA reads TGTGCCAGCAGACGCCTCAGGGACGAGCAGTACTTC. The V call is TRBV2, the J call TRBJ2-7, with D perhaps matching TRBD1 (5 bases). Between the trimmed V and J ends, which lost 6 bases and 5 bases, there was a span of 11 bases. Per the germline V gene, CDR1 is SNHLY and CDR2 is FYNNEI. This CDR3 is 12 amino acids long.

The V and J genes are TRBV11-3 and TRBJ1-1; 8 bases align to TRBD1. J gave up 4 bases and V 3 bases, and 4 bases lay outside the gene matches. The V gene's germline CDR1 is SGHNT and CDR2 YENEEA. This CDR3 spans 14 amino acids. The CDR3 here is CASSLTTGVTEAFF. The CDR3 DNA reads TGTGCCAGCAGCTTGACGACAGGGGTCACTGAAGCTTTCTTT.

The chain is built from TRBV6-2 or TRBV6-3 and TRBJ1-1, with D tentatively TRBD1 (6 bases). In germline, CDR1 is MNHEY, CDR2 SVGEGT. V shed 2 bases and J shed 10 bases, with 20 bases lying between them. CDR3 size: 15 residues. The CDR3, as DNA: TGTGCCAGCAGTTACGATCAGGGGCCGGTGGGGCCAGCTTTCTTT. Amino acid sequence: CASSYDQGPVGPAFF.

The chain joins TRBV5-6 to TRBJ1-5; D possibly corresponds to TRBD1 (6 bases). Germline assignment: CDR1 SGHDT and CDR2 YYEEEE. Trimming cost V 0 bases and J 4 bases, with 8 bases left between them. CDR3 length: 14 amino acids. The CDR3, as DNA: TGTGCCAGCAGCTTGGGACAGGTAAATCAGCCCCAGCATTTT. It yields the protein CASSLGQVNQPQHF.

The chain is built from TRBV4-1 and TRBJ1-2, with D perhaps matching TRBD1 (6 bases). Germline lookup yields CDR1 MGHRA and CDR2 YSYEKL. Trimming cost V 3 bases and J 4 bases, with 15 bases left between them. This CDR3 contains 15 residues. The CDR3 region has the DNA TGCGCCAGCAGCCATCCGGACAGCCTTTTCTATGGCTACACCTTC. This codes for CASSHPDSLFYGYTF.

This chain joins TRBV7-9 and TRBJ2-5; 7 bases agree with TRBD1. The junction had 9 bases not matched to a gene; V was cut back by 6 bases and J by 2 bases. The CDR3 totals 15 residues. Germline V gene data show CDR1 as SEHNR and CDR2 as FQNEAQ (reference sequence). CDR3 sequence: CASSPQGIEQETQYF. In DNA form, the CDR3 reads TGTGCCAGCAGTCCACAGGGGATTGAACAAGAGACCCAGTACTTC.

The V and J genes are TRBV12-3 or TRBV12-4 and TRBJ1-1; TRBD1 might be the D (6 bases). V lost 9 bases to trimming and J lost 4 bases, with 12 bases between them. CDR3 size: 12 residues. The CDR3 coding sequence is TGTGCCAGTAAGACAGGTTTCACTGAAGCTTTCTTT. This codes for CASKTGFTEAFF.

The rearrangement links TRBV27 to TRBJ1-2; D remains ambiguous. Per the germline V gene, CDR1 is MNHEY and CDR2 is SMNVEV (reference sequence). The CDR3 runs to 15 residues. The V gene lost 5 bases and the J gene lost 2 bases, with 15 bases spanning the gap. CDR3 nucleotide sequence: TGTGCCAGCAGTCCAATCCCCATAGAAAACTATGGCTACACCTTC. Encoded protein: CASSPIPIENYGYTF.

This chain connects TRBV19 to TRBJ1-1; 7 bases align to TRBD1. CDR3 length: 15 residues. J gave up 4 bases and V 5 bases, and 10 bases lay outside the gene matches. Germline V lookup: CDR1 LNHDA, CDR2 SQIVND (reference sequence). The CDR3 DNA reads TGTGCCAGTAGTCTAAAACAGGGGATGGGCACTGAAGCTTTCTTT. Translated, it gives CASSLKQGMGTEAFF. The full variable domain, rest sourced from reference TRBV19 and TRBJ1-1, is DGGITQSPKYLFRKEGQNVTLSCEQNLNHDAMYWYRQDPGQGLRLIYYSQIVNDFQKGDIAEGYSVSREKKESFPLTVTSAQKNPTAFYLCASSLKQGMGTEAFFGQGTRLTVV.

This clone appeared many times. The V gene is TRBV5-8, the J gene TRBJ2-3; 8 bases align to TRBD2. The CDR3 is 17 residues long. The germline V gene encodes CDR1 SGHTS and CDR2 YDEGEE. The junction had 16 bases not matched to a gene; V was cut back by 3 bases and J by 7 bases. The CDR3 reads CASSSGKLAVGANTQYF. The CDR3 DNA follows: TGTGCCAGCAGCTCGGGCAAACTAGCGGTGGGGGCCAATACGCAGTATTTT.